The 6 T cell receptor beta chains presented below share a single source sample, sequenced in a study of CD8+CD57+ T cells in acquired aplastic anemia. Patients who underwent sequencing had shown CD8+CD57+ cell expansion by flow cytometry. CDR3 and TCR beta VDJ profiling relied on genomic DNA as the template. One entry per CDR3 protein results from TCRdb running MiXCR on the reads. The sample has about 200,000 distinct CDR3 sequences, 55% to 65% seen once. Sequencing used sorted CD4+, CD8+, or CD8+CD57+ T cells (not recorded which) from PBMCs. The receptors come from a human donor with aplastic anemia.

The genes are TRBV9 and TRBJ2-7, with TRBD2 matching over 11 bases. Per germline, CDR1 SGDLS and CDR2 YYNGEE. The CDR3 consists of 16 residues. V shed 4 bases, J shed 5 bases, and the junction held 11 bases outside the gene matches. DNA for the CDR3: TGTGCCAGCAGCCCGCTCGCTAGCGGGGGGTCCCACGAGCAGTACTTC. It specifies CASSPLASGGSHEQYF.

The V and J genes are TRBV9 and TRBJ1-6; 8 nucleotides match TRBD1. Germline lookup yields CDR1 SGDLS and CDR2 YYNGEE. The trim removed 2 bases at V and 9 bases at J, leaving 4 bases unmatched. The length of the CDR3 is 14 residues. The chain's CDR3 is CASSVGTGSSPLHF. CDR3 in DNA: TGTGCCAGCAGCGTGGGGACAGGCAGTTCACCCCTCCACTTT. Full variable domain (remainder filled in from reference TRBV9 and TRBJ1-6): DSGVTQTPKHLITATGQRVTLRCSPRSGDLSVYWYQQSLDQGLQFLIQYYNGEERAKGNILERFSAQQFPDLHSELNLSSLELGDSALYFCASSVGTGSSPLHFGNGTRLTVT.

V gene TRBV7-9 combines with J gene TRBJ2-1; the D is unclear. Trimming cost V 0 bases and J 4 bases, with 10 bases left between them. Germline V lookup: CDR1 SEHNR, CDR2 FQNEAQ (reference sequence). CDR3 length equals 15 residues. CDR3 residues: CASSLAKGQYNEQFF. CDR3 in DNA: TGTGCCAGCAGCTTAGCAAAGGGTCAGTACAATGAGCAGTTCTTC.

The chain combines TRBV25-1 with TRBJ2-3; 12 nucleotides align to TRBD2. Unmatched junction bases numbered 4, after V lost 1 base and J lost 5 bases. The CDR3 has 16 amino acids. CDR1 is MGHDK and CDR2 is SYGVNS in the germline V gene. As DNA, the CDR3 is TGTGCCAGCAGTGAATCTAGCGGGAGGGCCGTAGATACGCAGTATTTT. This sequence encodes CASSESSGRAVDTQYF.

The gene calls are TRBV7-9 and TRBJ1-1, with D perhaps matching TRBD1 (6 bases). Germline V CDR1 and CDR2: SEHNR, FQNEAQ (reference sequence). Deletions cut 6 bases from V and 7 bases from J, with 12 bases between. There are 12 residues in the CDR3. The CDR3 sequence: CASREGGGEAFF. CDR3 DNA: TGTGCCAGCAGAGAAGGGGGGGGTGAAGCTTTCTTT.

The rearrangement links TRBV24-1 to TRBJ2-1, with D perhaps matching TRBD1 or TRBD2 (7 bases each). The CDR3 loop spans 18 amino acids. Between the trimmed V and J ends, which lost 4 bases and 4 bases, there was a span of 22 bases. The germline V gene encodes CDR1 KGHDR and CDR2 SFDVKD. In DNA, the CDR3 is TGTGCCACCAGTGACAGGGGGTCGGGAGGACACAGGTACAATGAGCAGTTCTTC. This codes for CATSDRGSGGHRYNEQFF.